Described below is a single T cell receptor (beta chain) sequence and its context. The same CDR3 also results from other DNA sequences found in this sample. The sample is drawn from a study of blood T cell repertoires in COVID-19. Study summary: Sites across the United States, Italy and Spain contributed samples from acute and convalescent COVID-19. The cDNA or gDNA used as material had been derived from T cells, B-cell-depleted T cells, or PBMCs.

With V trimmed by 4 bases and J by 2 bases, 2 bases remained unmatched. From germline, CDR1 is SGHDT and CDR2 YYEEEE. The length of the CDR3 is 13 residues. Original processing methods: Cell counts per sample came from amplifying reference gene primers. Sequencing used immunoSEQ multiplex PCR; TCRdb keeps in-frame clones, though not all of them. V, J and clone size are taken as reported in that table, and D and trimming were inferred from the DNA itself. This sample yields 150,000 to 200,000 clones, of which about 82% are seen a single time; more than 5% belongs to the top ten. The chain carries TRBV5-6 and TRBJ1-2, with 7 bases aligning to TRBD1. Sample: peripheral blood. This clonotype was obtained from a woman under 40 with acute or convalescent COVID-19. This chain's CDR3 is CASSQDRNYGYTF. The CDR3 DNA sequence: TGTGCCAGCAGCCAGGACAGGAACTATGGCTACACCTTC. The entire variable domain, with the rest obtained from reference TRBV5-6 and TRBJ1-2, is as follows: DAGVTQSPTHLIKTRGQQVTLRCSPKSGHDTVSWYQQALGQGPQFIFQYYEEEERQRGNFPDRFSGHQFPNYSSELNVNALLLGDSALYLCASSQDRNYGYTFGSGTRLTVV.